This note documents a single T cell receptor (beta chain) sequence. Antigen unknown. The data were taken from a study of cytomegalovirus exposure and HLA in healthy donors. Study-wide results and limits: The study listed approximately 170 cytomegalovirus-associated TCR beta chains.

The V gene end was trimmed by 4 bases and the J gene end by 5 bases; junction bases not matched to a gene: 4. Germline CDR1 and CDR2: SGHRS and YFSETQ. The CDR3 spans 16 residues. Assay used: immunoSEQ multiplex PCR; TCRdb lists only in-frame clones, some missing. The table lists 150,000 to 200,000 clones, 65% to 90% of them singletons, with approximately 2.1% in the top ten. The sequence came from a woman aged 18-29 years in good health and CMV-seronegative. The sample consisted of PBMCs. The chain employs TRBV5-1 and TRBJ2-2; 14 positions agree with TRBD2. This CDR3 reads CASSPGTSGRTGELFF. The DNA of the CDR3 is TGCGCCAGCAGCCCCGGGACTAGCGGGAGAACCGGGGAGCTGTTTTTT.